Given below is one T cell receptor (beta chain) in context. Its target antigen remains unknown. No base quality information exists; no much larger clone differs at one position. A MiSeq instrument was used for deep resolution sequencing, which targeted depths ranging from 1 in 1 million up to 1 in 200,000 T cells, with coverage averaging 10x for each clonotype. The immunoSEQ hsTCRB Kit was used to generate the TCR beta libraries. The original pipeline was this. ImmunoSEQ Data Assistant and ImmunoSEQ Analyzer were used for data analysis, and V, D and J genes were assigned according to IMGT definitions. Clonality was computed as one minus normalized Shannon entropy of productive rearrangement frequencies, ranging from 0 to 1. Only overrepresented clonotypes making up at least 0.05% of the repertoire of each patient were included in the public clonotype analysis. Some 13 repertoires from age-matched healthy donors, obtained from immuneACCESS, served as clonality controls. TCRdb mirrors the immuneACCESS table, restricted to in-frame sequences. Some clones are absent from its copies; in checked studies, under half trace to an unresolved V gene, and the reason for the others is unknown. V, J and clone size are taken as reported in that table, and D and trimming were inferred from the DNA itself. This sample holds 130,000 or so clones; 70% to 80% were observed only once. Of the sample, roughly 13% falls within the top ten clones.

This entry belongs to a study of cytotoxic CD8 clonotypes in ibrutinib-treated CLL (dated by TCRdb to the early 2020s). Turning to the overall study: The cohort was composed of ten to eleven relapsed/refractory and fewer than 16 treatment-naive patients; IGHV unmutated status was identified in some 17 patients. Responses were partial in 25 or so patients and complete in 2; after median about 63 months follow-up, about 14 stayed in remission and approximately 12 progressed. Samples at response were collected after a median of approximately twelve months of treatment, with a range of about 6 to 40 months. On average, each sample yielded around 270,000 productive templates and under 95,000 productive rearrangements. Of the approximately 90 people in the trial, around 26 had longitudinal samples available. Cryopreserved peripheral blood mononuclear cells were collected before treatment, at response, and at either disease progression or sustained remission. Every sample from remission and from progressive disease was obtained while the patients were still on ibrutinib. General study outcomes and caveats: Sustained-remission and progressing patients did not have matched sampling times, and lymph node repertoires were not examined. Public clonotypes were rare and either contracted or stayed stable during treatment, and the rise in clonality at ibrutinib response reflected the expansion of private clonotypes. Baseline clonality was found to be higher than that of age-matched healthy donors and was strongly correlated with circulating CD8+ T-cell counts. Clonality rose at ibrutinib response, remained stable during sustained remission, and dropped back toward baseline at progression.

Per the publication, the time point label means: about twelve months on ibrutinib. For TCR beta library preparation, about 1.8 micrograms of genomic DNA were isolated from cryopreserved PBMCs. Longitudinal blood samples from CLL patients receiving ibrutinib monotherapy were subjected to high-throughput TCR beta sequencing. The patients took part in an open-label, single-center phase 2 trial of ibrutinib monotherapy. The CDR3, from cysteine to phenylalanine, totals 14 residues. This entry keeps only the CDR3 DNA: 42 bases, framed from base 1. V loses 0 bases, J loses 5 bases, and the germline ends lie 11 bases apart. For CDR1 and CDR2, the germline V gene lists SGDLS and YYNGEE.

This chain joins TRBV9 to TRBJ2-5; a confident D gene designation cannot be given. The receptor was derived from a human donor with chronic lymphocytic leukemia. Sequenced here: PBMCs, sampled after 12 months of ibrutinib treatment. The CDR3 loop reads CASSVGGYRETQYF. The bases read TGTGCCAGCAGCGTAGGTGGATATCGGGAGACCCAGTACTTC.